Each of the 2 T cell receptor beta chains below was sequenced from the same sample in a study of blood T cell repertoires in COVID-19. Produced via immunoSEQ multiplex PCR; TCRdb's table is partial and in-frame only. Among under 450,000 clones, over 65% were seen once, and the ten largest hold under 1.2%. Sequences were obtained from peripheral blood. The receptors were gathered from a human donor with acute or convalescent COVID-19. The donor label of this sample is uncertain.

The rearrangement uses TRBV7-8 and TRBJ2-5; 11 bases match TRBD2. Losses at the gene ends were 3 bases for V and 1 base for J; bases not matched to a gene: 4. The germline V gene encodes CDR1 SGHVS and CDR2 FQNEAQ. The CDR3 consists of 16 residues. The CDR3: CASSFRLAGRQETQYF. In DNA, the CDR3 is TGTGCCAGCAGCTTTAGACTAGCGGGGCGCCAAGAGACCCAGTACTTC.

The chain combines TRBV19 with TRBJ2-7, with D possibly matching TRBD2 (5 bases). The CDR3 runs to 13 residues. Germline assignment: CDR1 LNHDA and CDR2 SQIVND (reference sequence). Deletions cut 5 bases from V and 9 bases from J, with 17 bases between. The CDR3 loop reads CASSPRGRRGQYF. Here the CDR3 DNA reads TGTGCCAGTAGTCCGCGAGGACGACGGGGGCAGTACTTC.